This T cell receptor beta chain was captured in a study of T cell responses to AZD1222 COVID-19 vaccine (dated by TCRdb to the early 2020s). For the wider study: AZD1222 recipients given second doses at about 4 weeks or at about 12 weeks were pooled, since spike-specific TCR depth and breadth were not found to differ between the two schedules. A total of approximately 240 trial participants underwent TCR sequencing, of whom about 210 had received two doses of AZD1222 and around 26 had received two doses of the MenACWY control vaccine. Trial participants were enrolled by age into subgroups of 18-55, 56-69 and 70-plus years, and around 150, 28 and 57 TCR-sequenced participants, respectively, were included in these subgroups. Paper-wide results and their limitations: Participants were mostly white British, with more females than males. The authors suggested clonal diversity may have been underestimated. After two AZD1222 doses, both the breadth and the depth of spike-specific TCRs were significantly higher than at day 0 and than in MenACWY recipients. Because no samples from the day 14 peak response were available, repertoires could be characterized only after the peak T cell response. Nearly half of unique spike-specific TCRs reportedly recognized epitopes outside regions mutated in the B.1.351 and B.1.1.7 variants. Only six AZD1222 recipients were SARS-CoV-2 seropositive at baseline, limiting conclusions about previously exposed vaccinees. Vaccine-associated CD4 TCRs spanned the whole spike protein, with dominant responses in regions 160-218 and 743-854. The 56-69-year group was small, and its depth increase did not reach significance, likely because of low power.

The CDR3 runs 16 residues from the cysteine to the phenylalanine. Only CDR3 DNA remains: 48 bases, in frame from the first base. Here V drops 3 bases and J drops 3 bases, and the junction holds 5 bases not matched to any gene. The germline V gene sets CDR1 to SGHRS and CDR2 to YFSETQ. The CDR3 regions of human TCRbeta chains were subjected to immunosequencing. In the paper's pipeline: TCRs in the repertoires were matched against a reference library of SARS-CoV-2-specific TCRs that had been generated with the MIRA antigen-specificity platform. Breadth was defined as the fraction of unique TCRs that were SARS-CoV-2-associated, and depth was defined as the fraction of total T cells that were SARS-CoV-2-associated. Each spike-specific TCR was assigned to its reactive spike region and to a CD4 or CD8 class using the MIRA data. Log10-transformed breadth and depth values were compared by one-way ANOVA with Sidak's multiple comparisons tests. TCRdb retrieved this table from immuneACCESS and kept in-frame rearrangements only. Not all clones are present; in checked studies, unresolved V genes account for under half, and no reason is known for the remainder. D and trimming were read from the DNA, whereas the V and J calls and clone size are those reported in that table. Counted in this sample were over 150,000 clones; roughly 92% of them appeared once. The ten largest make up 1.5% to 2% of the sample.

The intended sense of this specimen's time point label: baseline before first vaccination. Vaccinee samples came from UK trials COV001 and COV002, including a single-blind randomized controlled phase 2/3 trial of AZD1222 (ChAdOx1 nCoV-19) in healthy adults. For TCRbeta chain sequencing, PBMC samples were collected from trial participants at day 0 and at day 28 after the second dose. For this clone: Its antigen is unknown. No base quality values were provided; no much bigger clone lies one nucleotide off.

This clonotype originated in an adult in good health. The chain was built from TRBV5-1 and TRBJ2-5; 13 central bases correspond to TRBD2. Sample: peripheral blood, taken on day 0 of AZD1222 vaccination. The CDR3 region reads CASSSTSGGSKETQYF. The sequence in DNA is TGCGCCAGCAGCTCGACTAGCGGGGGGTCTAAAGAGACCCAGTACTTC.